This T cell receptor beta chain was captured by sequencing in a study of blood T cell repertoires in COVID-19. Overall study context: Spain, Italy and the United States supplied samples that represented acute and convalescent COVID-19. From T cells, B-cell-depleted T cells, or PBMCs came the material, which was cDNA or gDNA.

Seattle patients were enrolled during active infection and followed longitudinally. Per the authors' pipeline: Nucleated cell counts were estimated from reference gene primer amplification. Generated by immunoSEQ multiplex PCR, the TCRdb table keeps only in-frame clones and is missing some. V, J and clone size were drawn from that table, and D and trimming were deduced from the DNA. This sample carries roughly 220,000 clones, around 86% of them seen once, and the ten largest clones take approximately 8.4%. The CDR3 sequence is 14 residues long. The germline CDR1 and CDR2 sequences are SGDLS and YYNGEE. Trimming pared 3 bases from V and 5 bases from J, leaving 14 bases between.

This sequence joins TRBV9 and TRBJ1-2; D not certain. The TCR originated in a woman older than 75 with COVID-19, enrolled during active disease. Specimen: peripheral blood. The CDR3 loop is CASSGFRTLYGYTF. DNA for the CDR3: TGTGCCAGCAGCGGCTTCAGAACATTGTATGGCTACACCTTC.